These T cell receptor beta chains were read from a single sample in a study of spatial heterogeneity in lung cancer. TCRdb reprocessed the 5' RACE reads via MiXCR and lists one record per CDR3 protein. The repertoire holds several thousand distinct CDR3 sequences, roughly 22% seen once, with roughly 9.8% in the top ten. This sample comprised lung tumor tissue, obtained at surgery. Every receptor here comes from a male donor with early-stage non-small cell lung cancer. The CDR3 runs from the conserved cysteine through the conserved F or W. D genes are given only for firm matches. Size values are once, few and many counts, or a class for expanded clones, and some rows have none.

abundance: few
j_gene: TRBJ1-4
d_gene: -
v_gene: TRBV11-1
CDR3nt: TGTGCCAGCAGCTTAGGAGGGCCCGCAACTAATGAAAAACTGTTTTTT
CDR3aa: CASSLGGPATNEKLFF

abundance: once
j_gene: TRBJ2-2
d_gene: -
v_gene: TRBV20-1
CDR3nt: TGCAGTGCTAGAGATCTAGACTGGACCGGGGAGCTGTTTTTT
CDR3aa: CSARDLDWTGELFF

abundance: few
j_gene: TRBJ1-2
d_gene: TRBD1
v_gene: TRBV11-2
CDR3nt: TGTGCCAGCAGCCCAGCCGGGACAGTTAACAACTATGGCTACACCTTC
CDR3aa: CASSPAGTVNNYGYTF

abundance: few
j_gene: TRBJ2-7
d_gene: TRBD2
v_gene: TRBV6-2/TRBV6-3
CDR3nt: TGTGCCAGCAGTTCCGGGACTAGCGGGAGATTCAAGCAGTACTTC
CDR3aa: CASSSGTSGRFKQYF

abundance: medium-sized
j_gene: TRBJ2-7
d_gene: -
v_gene: TRBV20-1
CDR3nt: TGCAGTGCTATTGAGCGGAGGGCCCGAGGCGAGCAGTACTTC
CDR3aa: CSAIERRARGEQYF

abundance: -
j_gene: TRBJ2-1
d_gene: TRBD2
v_gene: TRBV20-1
CDR3nt: TGCAGTGCTAGTCCGCCACACCTTCTAACTAGCGGGAGGCTGGCCAATGAGCAGTTCTTC
CDR3aa: CSASPPHLLTSGRLANEQFF

abundance: few
j_gene: TRBJ1-4
d_gene: -
v_gene: TRBV7-9
CDR3nt: TGTGCCAGCAGCGGACGCCCGGCAGGAGCTGCAACTAATGAAAAACTGTTTTTT
CDR3aa: CASSGRPAGAATNEKLFF

abundance: -
j_gene: TRBJ2-1
d_gene: TRBD1
v_gene: TRBV12-3/TRBV12-4
CDR3nt: TGTGCCAGCAGTTACAGGGGGCAGGTTGGGAATGAGCAGTTCTTC
CDR3aa: CASSYRGQVGNEQFF

abundance: -
j_gene: TRBJ1-2
d_gene: -
v_gene: TRBV6-2/TRBV6-3
CDR3nt: TGTGCCAGCAGTACCCCAGGGCTTAACTATGGCTACACCTTC
CDR3aa: CASSTPGLNYGYTF

abundance: -
j_gene: TRBJ2-3
d_gene: -
v_gene: TRBV20-1
CDR3nt: TGCAGTGCCCTGGGGTCATCCGGAGGGCCAGATACGCAGTATTTT
CDR3aa: CSALGSSGGPDTQYF

abundance: -
j_gene: TRBJ2-2
d_gene: -
v_gene: TRBV18
CDR3nt: TGTGCCAGCTCACCAACCGGGACCCGAAACACCGGGGAGCTGTTTTTT
CDR3aa: CASSPTGTRNTGELFF

abundance: -
j_gene: TRBJ2-6
d_gene: -
v_gene: TRBV24-1
CDR3nt: TGTGCCACCAGTCTATCTGGGGCCAACGTCCTGACTTTC
CDR3aa: CATSLSGANVLTF

abundance: -
j_gene: TRBJ2-3
d_gene: -
v_gene: TRBV11-2
CDR3nt: TGTGCCAGCAGCTTAGTTACAGGGGATACGCAGTATTTT
CDR3aa: CASSLVTGDTQYF

abundance: few
j_gene: TRBJ2-7
d_gene: TRBD2
v_gene: TRBV20-1
CDR3nt: TGCAGTGCTACGGTCCAGCGGGGGACCTCCTACGAGCAGTACTTC
CDR3aa: CSATVQRGTSYEQYF

abundance: -
j_gene: TRBJ2-3
d_gene: -
v_gene: TRBV7-2
CDR3nt: TGTGCCAGCAGCCCACAGTCTAGCACAGATACGCAGTATTTT
CDR3aa: CASSPQSSTDTQYF

abundance: -
j_gene: TRBJ1-1
d_gene: TRBD1
v_gene: TRBV7-8
CDR3nt: TGTGCCAGCAGCGAACAGACAGGGGGTAGTACTGAAGCTTTCTTT
CDR3aa: CASSEQTGGSTEAFF

abundance: -
j_gene: TRBJ2-3
d_gene: -
v_gene: TRBV5-5
CDR3nt: TGTGCCAGCAGCTTCCAGGGTGAGGGAGGCTTCACAGATACGCAGTATTTT
CDR3aa: CASSFQGEGGFTDTQYF

abundance: medium-sized
j_gene: TRBJ1-4
d_gene: -
v_gene: TRBV7-8
CDR3nt: TGTGCCAGCAGCCGGGGGAGTAATGAAAAACTGTTTTTT
CDR3aa: CASSRGSNEKLFF

abundance: few
j_gene: TRBJ2-1
d_gene: TRBD2
v_gene: TRBV6-6
CDR3nt: TGTGCCAGCAGTTACACGGCGGGAGGGTCCTACAATGAGCAGTTCTTC
CDR3aa: CASSYTAGGSYNEQFF

abundance: few
j_gene: TRBJ1-1
d_gene: -
v_gene: TRBV6-6
CDR3nt: TGTGCCAGCAGTTACGACAGGTGGGCTGAAGCTTTCTTT
CDR3aa: CASSYDRWAEAFF

abundance: large
j_gene: TRBJ1-4
d_gene: TRBD1
v_gene: TRBV7-6
CDR3nt: TGTGCCAGCAGCTTAGCGGCGACAGGGGGGCTTGAAAAACTGTTTTTT
CDR3aa: CASSLAATGGLEKLFF

abundance: few
j_gene: TRBJ2-5
d_gene: -
v_gene: TRBV18
CDR3nt: TGTGCCAGCTCACCCTCGGGACAAATGGAGACCCAGTACTTC
CDR3aa: CASSPSGQMETQYF

abundance: large
j_gene: TRBJ2-3
d_gene: -
v_gene: TRBV7-8
CDR3nt: TGTGCCAGCAGCTTAGAGTGGGTAGATACGCAGTATTTT
CDR3aa: CASSLEWVDTQYF

abundance: -
j_gene: TRBJ2-7
d_gene: TRBD1
v_gene: TRBV6-1
CDR3nt: TGTGCCAGCAGTACGTGGACAGGGGAGACAGAGCAGTACTTC
CDR3aa: CASSTWTGETEQYF